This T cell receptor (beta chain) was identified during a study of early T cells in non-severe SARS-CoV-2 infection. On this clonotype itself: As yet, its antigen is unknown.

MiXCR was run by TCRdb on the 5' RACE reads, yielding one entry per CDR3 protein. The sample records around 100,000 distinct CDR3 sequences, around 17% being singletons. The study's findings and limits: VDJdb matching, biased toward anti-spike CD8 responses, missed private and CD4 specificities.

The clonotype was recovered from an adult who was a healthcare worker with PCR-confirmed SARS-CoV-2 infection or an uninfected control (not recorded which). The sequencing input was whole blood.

DNA of the CDR3: TGTGCCAGCAGCTTCGGGAGCCTTTTCGAGCAGTTCTTC. As protein: CASSFGSLFEQFF. This rearrangement joins TRBV7-2 to TRBJ2-1; D possibly corresponds to TRBD2 (6 bases). Germline CDR1 reads SGHTA; CDR2 reads FQGNSA. The CDR3 loop spans 13 amino acids. Deletions cut 3 bases from V and 10 bases from J, with 13 bases between.